This note documents a single T cell receptor beta chain sequence. The data were taken from a study of blood T cell repertoires in COVID-19. Looking at the study overall: The United States, Italy and Spain were the sources of the acute and convalescent COVID-19 samples. PBMCs, B-cell-depleted T cells, or T cells were the source of the cDNA or gDNA that made up the material.

Study processing details: From reference gene primer amplification, estimates of nucleated cell counts were derived. The method was immunoSEQ multiplex PCR; TCRdb's version includes in-frame clones alone and lacks a portion of them. V and J calls and clone size are those listed in that table; D and trimming were worked out from the DNA. The sample has approximately 240,000 clones, more than 75% seen once. Sequencing was done on a sample of peripheral blood. The clonotype originates from a woman aged 25 to 39 who had recovered from COVID-19.

CDR3 loop: CASSPQPNEQFF. CDR3 coding DNA: TGTGCCAGCTCACCACAGCCTAATGAGCAGTTCTTC. The genes are TRBV18 and TRBJ2-1; D unresolved. V was clipped by 1 base and J by 7 bases, with 5 bases between them. Germline V CDR1 and CDR2: KGHSH, LQKENI. The CDR3 totals 12 residues.